This is a list of T cell receptor beta chains from one sample in a study of blood T cell repertoires in COVID-19. This table comes from immunoSEQ multiplex PCR, and its TCRdb copy is limited to in-frame clones, with some not included. The sample lists some 230,000 clones; 83% were seen once. Sequences were obtained from peripheral blood. These TCRs come from a woman aged 50 to 60 with acute or convalescent COVID-19. Each CDR3 is given with its conserved first and last residue. Fields, in order: clone size, D gene, J gene, V gene, CDR3 protein, CDR3 DNA. The D gene is left open where the match is weak. Expanded clones get a size class; other rows say once, few or many, or leave the size out.

clone size: -; D gene: -; J gene: TRBJ2-7; V gene: TRBV21-1; CDR3 protein: CASSKAGTNDSYEQYF; CDR3 DNA: TGTGCCAGCAGCAAAGCGGGGACTAATGACTCCTACGAGCAGTACTTC
clone size: -; D gene: -; J gene: TRBJ2-7; V gene: TRBV3-1/TRBV3-2; CDR3 protein: CASSQGPTEYEQYF; CDR3 DNA: TGTGCCAGCAGCCAAGGGCCGACAGAATACGAGCAGTACTTC
clone size: -; D gene: TRBD1; J gene: TRBJ2-5; V gene: TRBV30; CDR3 protein: CAWTGTALMTQYF; CDR3 DNA: TGTGCCTGGACCGGGACAGCGCTGATGACCCAGTACTTC
clone size: once; D gene: -; J gene: TRBJ2-1; V gene: TRBV4-1; CDR3 protein: CASSHPGLLYNEQFF; CDR3 DNA: TGCGCCAGCAGCCACCCAGGGCTACTCTACAATGAGCAGTTCTTC
clone size: -; D gene: TRBD2; J gene: TRBJ2-1; V gene: TRBV24-1; CDR3 protein: CATSDLHKREDDYNEQFF; CDR3 DNA: TGTGCCACCAGTGATTTGCACAAGCGGGAGGACGACTACAATGAGCAGTTCTTC
clone size: -; D gene: TRBD2; J gene: TRBJ2-2; V gene: TRBV2; CDR3 protein: CASSPGTSDTGELFF; CDR3 DNA: TGTGCCAGCAGTCCCGGGACTAGCGACACCGGGGAGCTGTTTTTT
clone size: -; D gene: -; J gene: TRBJ2-1; V gene: TRBV27; CDR3 protein: CASSQGGSYNEQFF; CDR3 DNA: TGTGCCAGCAGTCAGGGCGGCTCCTACAATGAGCAGTTCTTC
clone size: -; D gene: TRBD1; J gene: TRBJ1-1; V gene: TRBV5-4; CDR3 protein: CASSTGQGDTEAFF; CDR3 DNA: TGTGCCAGTTCTACCGGACAGGGGGATACTGAAGCTTTCTTT
clone size: -; D gene: -; J gene: TRBJ2-2; V gene: TRBV7-3; CDR3 protein: CASSLAAVGELFF; CDR3 DNA: TGTGCCAGCAGCTTAGCGGCGGTCGGGGAGCTGTTTTTT
clone size: -; D gene: TRBD1; J gene: TRBJ2-3; V gene: TRBV18; CDR3 protein: CASSPELDRDRPSDTQYF; CDR3 DNA: TGTGCCAGCTCACCAGAACTTGACAGGGATCGCCCATCGGATACGCAGTATTTT
clone size: -; D gene: -; J gene: TRBJ1-4; V gene: TRBV3-1/TRBV3-2; CDR3 protein: CASSQLDNPDTNEKLFF; CDR3 DNA: TGTGCCAGCAGCCAACTGGACAATCCCGACACTAATGAAAAACTGTTTTTT
clone size: -; D gene: TRBD1; J gene: TRBJ1-2; V gene: TRBV27; CDR3 protein: CASSWGTGSGYTF; CDR3 DNA: TGTGCCAGCAGTTGGGGGACAGGTTCTGGCTACACCTTC
clone size: -; D gene: -; J gene: TRBJ2-3; V gene: TRBV4-1; CDR3 protein: CASSNPSSTDTQYF; CDR3 DNA: TGCGCCAGCAGCAACCCGAGCAGCACAGATACGCAGTATTTT
clone size: -; D gene: TRBD2; J gene: TRBJ2-5; V gene: TRBV19; CDR3 protein: CATRGTRVQETQYF; CDR3 DNA: TGTGCCACCCGAGGGACTAGAGTTCAAGAGACCCAGTACTTC
clone size: -; D gene: -; J gene: TRBJ1-1; V gene: TRBV7-3; CDR3 protein: CASSPTPTGLGTEAFF; CDR3 DNA: TGTGCCAGCAGCCCGACGCCAACAGGGCTCGGCACTGAAGCTTTCTTT
clone size: -; D gene: TRBD1; J gene: TRBJ2-6; V gene: TRBV24-1; CDR3 protein: CATSEAGGRSSGANVLTF; CDR3 DNA: TGTGCCACCAGTGAAGCAGGGGGAAGAAGCTCTGGGGCCAACGTCCTGACTTTC
clone size: -; D gene: -; J gene: TRBJ1-1; V gene: TRBV28; CDR3 protein: CASSLPGEVEAFF; CDR3 DNA: TGTGCCAGCAGTTTACCGGGGGAGGTTGAAGCTTTCTTT
clone size: -; D gene: TRBD2; J gene: TRBJ2-2; V gene: TRBV11-2; CDR3 protein: CASSLTSGEINTGELFF; CDR3 DNA: TGTGCCAGCAGCTTAACTAGCGGGGAGATTAACACCGGGGAGCTGTTTTTT
clone size: -; D gene: -; J gene: TRBJ1-3; V gene: TRBV19; CDR3 protein: CASRLYSDGIGNTIYF; CDR3 DNA: TGTGCCAGTAGGCTATACTCCGACGGGATTGGAAACACCATATATTTT
clone size: -; D gene: -; J gene: TRBJ1-5; V gene: TRBV2; CDR3 protein: CASRSGVSNQPQHF; CDR3 DNA: TGTGCCAGCAGGAGCGGGGTAAGCAATCAGCCCCAGCATTTT
clone size: -; D gene: -; J gene: TRBJ1-4; V gene: TRBV19; CDR3 protein: CASSIGSTNEKLFF; CDR3 DNA: TGTGCCAGTAGTATCGGGTCAACTAATGAAAAACTGTTTTTT
clone size: once; D gene: -; J gene: TRBJ1-5; V gene: TRBV5-5; CDR3 protein: CASSFRGAGQPQHF; CDR3 DNA: TGTGCCAGCAGCTTCCGGGGGGCAGGTCAGCCCCAGCATTTT
clone size: -; D gene: TRBD2; J gene: TRBJ2-7; V gene: TRBV6-6; CDR3 protein: CASKRGAYEQYF; CDR3 DNA: TGTGCCAGCAAGCGGGGGGCCTACGAGCAGTACTTC
clone size: -; D gene: TRBD2; J gene: TRBJ2-3; V gene: TRBV30; CDR3 protein: CAWRTGLAGGDTQYF; CDR3 DNA: TGTGCCTGGAGGACCGGGCTAGCGGGAGGAGATACGCAGTATTTT
clone size: -; D gene: -; J gene: TRBJ1-2; V gene: TRBV30; CDR3 protein: CAWSVYRENYGYTF; CDR3 DNA: TGTGCCTGGAGTGTATACAGGGAAAACTATGGCTACACCTTC
clone size: -; D gene: TRBD1; J gene: TRBJ1-5; V gene: TRBV12-3/TRBV12-4; CDR3 protein: CASSTGGTQPQHF; CDR3 DNA: TGTGCCAGCAGCACAGGGGGAACTCAGCCCCAGCATTTT
clone size: -; D gene: -; J gene: TRBJ1-5; V gene: TRBV30; CDR3 protein: CAWSLPGRDQPQHF; CDR3 DNA: TGTGCCTGGAGTTTGCCCGGGCGGGATCAGCCCCAGCATTTT
clone size: -; D gene: TRBD2; J gene: TRBJ2-2; V gene: TRBV11-1; CDR3 protein: CASSLRPREGTGELFF; CDR3 DNA: TGTGCCAGCAGCTTACGGCCCCGGGAGGGCACCGGGGAGCTGTTTTTT
clone size: once; D gene: TRBD1; J gene: TRBJ2-1; V gene: TRBV7-2; CDR3 protein: CASSPIRGTGFF; CDR3 DNA: TGTGCCAGCAGCCCTATTAGGGGGACAGGTTTCTTC
clone size: -; D gene: -; J gene: TRBJ1-1; V gene: TRBV28; CDR3 protein: CASSPVGHLNTEAFF; CDR3 DNA: TGTGCCAGCAGTCCCGTGGGACATCTAAACACTGAAGCTTTCTTT
clone size: -; D gene: -; J gene: TRBJ1-5; V gene: TRBV28; CDR3 protein: CASSTPGQPQHF; CDR3 DNA: TGTGCCAGCAGTACCCCAGGGCAGCCCCAGCATTTT
clone size: -; D gene: -; J gene: TRBJ2-7; V gene: TRBV6-5; CDR3 protein: CASSWQGGYEQYF; CDR3 DNA: TGTGCCAGCAGTTGGCAGGGGGGCTACGAGCAGTACTTC
clone size: -; D gene: TRBD2; J gene: TRBJ2-5; V gene: TRBV7-2; CDR3 protein: CASSVLWSGGMGTQYF; CDR3 DNA: TGTGCCAGCTCCGTTTTGTGGAGCGGGGGGATGGGGACCCAGTACTTC
clone size: -; D gene: TRBD1; J gene: TRBJ1-4; V gene: TRBV6-5; CDR3 protein: CASSSIGQGGEKLFF; CDR3 DNA: TGTGCCAGCAGCTCAATCGGACAGGGCGGCGAAAAACTGTTTTTT
clone size: -; D gene: -; J gene: TRBJ2-3; V gene: TRBV10-3; CDR3 protein: CAINVGQSTDTQYF; CDR3 DNA: TGTGCCATCAACGTAGGACAGAGCACAGATACGCAGTATTTT
clone size: -; D gene: TRBD1; J gene: TRBJ2-5; V gene: TRBV5-1; CDR3 protein: CASSGTGVETQYF; CDR3 DNA: TGCGCCAGCAGCGGGACAGGGGTCGAGACCCAGTACTTC
clone size: -; D gene: TRBD1; J gene: TRBJ2-7; V gene: TRBV5-1; CDR3 protein: CASSLGQGSYEQYF; CDR3 DNA: TGCGCCAGCAGCCTAGGACAGGGGTCTTACGAGCAGTACTTC
clone size: few; D gene: TRBD2; J gene: TRBJ2-5; V gene: TRBV27; CDR3 protein: CASSLDPGTSGETQYF; CDR3 DNA: TGTGCCAGCAGTTTAGACCCCGGGACTAGCGGTGAGACCCAGTACTTC